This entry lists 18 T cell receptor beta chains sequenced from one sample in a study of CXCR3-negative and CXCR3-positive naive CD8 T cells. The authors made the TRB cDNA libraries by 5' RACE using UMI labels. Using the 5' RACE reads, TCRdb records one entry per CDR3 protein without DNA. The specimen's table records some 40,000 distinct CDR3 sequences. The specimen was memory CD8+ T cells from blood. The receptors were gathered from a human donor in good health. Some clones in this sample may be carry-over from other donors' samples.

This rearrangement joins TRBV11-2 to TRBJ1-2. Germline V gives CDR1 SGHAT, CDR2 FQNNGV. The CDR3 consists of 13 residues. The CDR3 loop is CASSLGSIYGYTF.

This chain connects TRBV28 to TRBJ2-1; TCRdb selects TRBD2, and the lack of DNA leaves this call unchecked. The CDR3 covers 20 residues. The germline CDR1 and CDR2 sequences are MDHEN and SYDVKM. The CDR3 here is CASSPRSVVAGFSSYNEQFF.

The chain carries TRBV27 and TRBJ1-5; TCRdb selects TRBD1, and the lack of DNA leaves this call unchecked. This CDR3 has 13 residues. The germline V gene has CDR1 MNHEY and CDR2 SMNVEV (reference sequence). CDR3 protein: CASRPTGFQPQHF.

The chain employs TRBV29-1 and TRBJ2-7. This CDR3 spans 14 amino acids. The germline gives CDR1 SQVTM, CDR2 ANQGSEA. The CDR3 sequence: CSVEAGSRFSEQYF.

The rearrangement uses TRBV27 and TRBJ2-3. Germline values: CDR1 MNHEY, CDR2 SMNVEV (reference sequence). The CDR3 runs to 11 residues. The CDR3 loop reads CASSLADTQYF.

This chain's CDR3 is CASSSGQGGSYNEQFF. V usage is TRBV7-6 and J usage is TRBJ2-1; TCRdb proposes TRBD1, but this gene call is untestable without DNA. Germline V gives CDR1 SGHVS, CDR2 FNYEAQ. CDR3 size: 16 residues.

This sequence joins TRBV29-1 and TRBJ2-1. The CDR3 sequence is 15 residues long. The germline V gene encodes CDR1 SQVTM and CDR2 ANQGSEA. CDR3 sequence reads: CSVEGGGSSYNEQFF.

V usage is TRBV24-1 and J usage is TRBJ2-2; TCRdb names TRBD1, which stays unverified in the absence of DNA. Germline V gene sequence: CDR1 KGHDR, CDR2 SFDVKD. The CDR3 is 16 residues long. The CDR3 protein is CATSDLGQGAGGELFF.

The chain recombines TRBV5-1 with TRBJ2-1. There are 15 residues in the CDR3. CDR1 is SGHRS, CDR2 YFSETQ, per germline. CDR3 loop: CASSLEQGVYNEQFF.

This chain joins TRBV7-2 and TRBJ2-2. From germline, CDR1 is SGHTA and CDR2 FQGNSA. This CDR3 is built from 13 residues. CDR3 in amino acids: CASSLTYTGELFF.

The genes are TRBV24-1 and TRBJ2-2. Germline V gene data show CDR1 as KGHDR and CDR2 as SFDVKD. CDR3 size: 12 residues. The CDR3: CATGVGTGELFF.

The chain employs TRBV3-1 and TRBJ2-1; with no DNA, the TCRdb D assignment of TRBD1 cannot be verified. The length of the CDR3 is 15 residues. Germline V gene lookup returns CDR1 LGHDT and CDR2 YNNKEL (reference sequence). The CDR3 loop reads CASSQDWGAGNEQFF.

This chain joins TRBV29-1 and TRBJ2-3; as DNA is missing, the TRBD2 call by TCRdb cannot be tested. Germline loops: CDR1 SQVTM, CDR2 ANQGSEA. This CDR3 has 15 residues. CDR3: CSVEGRMEGTDTQYF.

The chain's CDR3 is CASSVDPGADTQYF. The V call is TRBV6-4, the J call TRBJ2-3. This CDR3 is built from 14 residues. Germline loops: CDR1 MRHNA, CDR2 SNTAGT.

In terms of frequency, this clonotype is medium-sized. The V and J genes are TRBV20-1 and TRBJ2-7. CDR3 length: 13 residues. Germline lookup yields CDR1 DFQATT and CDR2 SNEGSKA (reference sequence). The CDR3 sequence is CSARGNVDYEQYF.

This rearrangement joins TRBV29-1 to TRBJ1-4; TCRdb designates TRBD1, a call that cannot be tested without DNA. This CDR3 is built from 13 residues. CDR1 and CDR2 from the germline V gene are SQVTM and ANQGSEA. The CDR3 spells CGTSGGGNEKLFF.

This CDR3 reads CASSLIGDEQFF. This rearrangement joins TRBV5-5 to TRBJ2-1. Germline lookup yields CDR1 SGHKS and CDR2 YYEKEE (reference sequence). The CDR3 sequence is 12 residues long.

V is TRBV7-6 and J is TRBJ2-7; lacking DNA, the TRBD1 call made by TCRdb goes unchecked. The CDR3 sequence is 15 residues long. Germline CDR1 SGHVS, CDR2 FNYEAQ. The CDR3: CASSLVAGGNDEQYF.